Sequencing of this TCR delta chain was carried out in a study of γδ T cells in repeated Plasmodium falciparum infection. Study-level information: Donors had four controlled P. falciparum NF54 infections over approximately 600 days. Whole-study results and caveats: Malian children's Vdelta2-negative repertoires appeared more expanded and less diverse than Australians'.

This CDR3 spans 21 amino acids. CDR1 is GEAIGNYY, CDR2 EKD, per germline. Both TRG and TRD chains were sequenced from each sorted sample. TCRdb repeated clone calling on the multiplex PCR reads with CATT. Altogether about 50,000 delta-chain clones are present, 1.9% being singletons, with the ten largest covering about 23%. Concerning this clone: Its cognate antigen is unknown. The protein that TCRdb holds for this DNA derives from a much larger clone and differs from the translated DNA at residue 19, which likely indicates a read error; the protein shown here is translated from the DNA.

Gammadelta T cells were flow-sorted from PBMC into Vgamma9/Vdelta2+ and Vdelta2-negative populations for bulk analysis. The V segment is TRDV2, and no J call was made; the listed D gene, TRDD3, was not tested against the DNA. The clonotype was recovered from a pool of human donors (malaria-infected and uninfected, not separated). The material sequenced was gamma-delta T cells from blood. CDR3: CACDTLLLGDTDLDNTDKRIF. CDR3 coding DNA: TGTGCCTGTGACACTCTTTTACTGGGGGATACTGACCTCGACAACACCGATAAACGCATCTTT.